This note documents a single T cell receptor (beta chain) sequence. This specimen belongs to a study of human T cells and chemical hapten exposure. Overall study context: Patients additionally received therapeutic doses of diphenylcyclopropenone on the scalp once a week, and this continued throughout the approximately 23-week study. Enrolled patients were predominantly female and had alopecia areata, totalis or universalis.

The CDR3 loop spans 14 amino acids. V shed 4 bases, J shed 5 bases, and the junction held 8 bases outside the gene matches. Germline V gene sequence: CDR1 SGHNT, CDR2 YYREEE (reference sequence). Each CDR3 protein gets one entry after TCRdb re-called the RACE reads with MiXCR. The table includes approximately 370,000 distinct CDR3 sequences, over 5% detected once. Time point: pre-sensitization, week 0. The treatment denotes: therapeutic diphenylcyclopropenone sensitization with weekly scalp DPC. This TCR was recovered from a woman between 18 and 30 years old with alopecia areata. Some clones in this sample may be carry-over from other donors' samples. This chain links TRBV5-4 with TRBJ1-2; 7 bases are shared with TRBD1. The material was whole blood, obtained in connection with sensitization to the hapten diphenylcyclopropenone (DPC). The CDR3 bases are TGTGCCAGCAGCGTTAGACAGGGACCATATGGCTACACCTTC. Its protein product is CASSVRQGPYGYTF.